These 13 T cell receptor beta chains were sequenced from one sample in a study of blood T cell repertoires in COVID-19 (dated by TCRdb to the early 2020s). Libraries were prepared through the immunoSEQ multiplex PCR assay. Drawn from immuneACCESS, this table holds only the in-frame rearrangements with V and J called that TCRdb kept. Clones are partly lost; checked studies trace under half to an unresolved V gene and leave the rest unexplained. For this sample the table gives 70,000 to 90,000 clones, of which approximately 80% were detected only once. The ten largest clones take up about a sixth of the sample. Sequences were obtained from peripheral blood. The receptors shown here come from a woman aged 55-70 years with acute or convalescent COVID-19.

The rearrangement uses TRBV6-4 and TRBJ2-7; tentative D call: TRBD2 (6 bases). CDR3 size: 14 residues. Germline V gene lookup returns CDR1 MRHNA and CDR2 SNTAGT. V was cut by 3 bases and J by 3 bases, with 12 bases left in between. The CDR3 loop is CASSEGLKGYEQYF. As DNA, the CDR3 is TGTGCCAGCAGTGAGGGACTGAAGGGCTACGAGCAGTACTTC.

The genes are TRBV7-2 and TRBJ2-3; 7 positions match TRBD2. The CDR3 sequence is 17 residues long. J gave up 0 bases and V 1 base, and 7 bases lay outside the gene matches. CDR1 SGHTA and CDR2 FQGNSA come from the germline V gene. CDR3 amino acids: CASSLGGGFVSTDTQYF. For the CDR3, the DNA is TGTGCCAGCAGCTTAGGGGGGGGTTTCGTCAGCACAGATACGCAGTATTTT.

This clone has only a few counts. The V call is TRBV30, the J call TRBJ2-7; 7 positions match TRBD1. This CDR3 is built from 11 residues. After removal of 1 base from V and 6 bases from J, the junction contained 0 bases not matched to a gene. Germline V CDR1 and CDR2: GTSNPN, SVGIG (reference sequence). The CDR3 reads CAWSAGGEQYV. Here the CDR3 DNA reads TGTGCCTGGAGTGCAGGGGGCGAGCAGTACGTC.

As DNA, the CDR3 is TGTGCCAGCAGGCCTTCGGGACAGGACACCTACGAGCAGTACGTC. It yields the protein CASRPSGQDTYEQYV. The chain uses TRBV6-5 and TRBJ2-7; 8 nucleotides agree with TRBD1. The CDR3 has 15 amino acids. Germline values: CDR1 MNHEY, CDR2 SVGAGI. J lost 2 bases, V lost 6 bases, and 9 bases had no gene match.

CDR3 nucleotides: TGTGCCTGGAAGGGAGGGGGGACAGATACGCAGTATTTT. This sequence encodes CAWKGGGTDTQYF. The rearrangement joins TRBV30 to TRBJ2-3; a weak D match, TRBD2 (7 bases). CDR3 size: 13 residues. The germline V gene has CDR1 GTSNPN and CDR2 SVGIG (reference sequence). Deletions cut 4 bases from V and 3 bases from J, with 11 bases between.

The V call is TRBV14, the J call TRBJ1-1; TRBD1 aligns across 7 bases. Per the germline V gene, CDR1 is SGHDN and CDR2 is FVKESK. V trimming: 4 bases; J trimming: 3 bases; junction bases outside the gene matches: 11. The CDR3 spans 16 residues. The CDR3 bases are TGTGCCAGCAGCCTTTTACAGGGGCGCGGGGACACTGAAGCTTTCTTT. It specifies CASSLLQGRGDTEAFF.

This clone was observed a few times. The CDR3 DNA follows: TGTGCCAGCAGCGCCGGGATACCCTCCTACGAGCAGTACTTC. Encoded protein: CASSAGIPSYEQYF. The gene calls are TRBV5-4 and TRBJ2-7; perhaps TRBD2 as D (5 bases). The CDR3 loop spans 14 amino acids. From germline, CDR1 is SGHNT and CDR2 YYREEE (reference sequence). The ends were cut back, 4 bases at V and 0 bases at J, with 11 bases in the middle.

This sequence joins TRBV24-1 and TRBJ1-5, with 11 bases aligning to TRBD1. This CDR3 contains 16 residues. Trimming at V came to 5 bases and at J to 0 bases, leaving 2 bases not matched to a gene. The V gene's germline CDR1 is KGHDR and CDR2 SFDVKD. The CDR3: CATSGGTGGSNQPQHF. Here the CDR3 DNA reads TGTGCCACCAGTGGCGGGACAGGGGGTAGCAATCAGCCCCAGCATTTT.

This clone was seen just once. The chain uses TRBV27 and TRBJ1-1; D gene ambiguous. The CDR3 extends over 17 amino acids. The germline V gene encodes CDR1 MNHEY and CDR2 SMNVEV (reference sequence). V was shortened by 5 bases and J by 0 bases, with 19 bases between the two germline ends. The CDR3 region has the DNA TGTGCCAGCAGTCCCCTTTTACGGGGTACGGTGAACACTGAAGCTTTCTTT. Its protein is CASSPLLRGTVNTEAFF.

This chain's CDR3 is CASSLGSTSGTDTQYF. CDR3 nucleotides: TGTGCCAGCAGCTTAGGAAGCACTAGCGGCACAGATACGCAGTATTTT. The chain has TRBV11-2 and TRBJ2-3; 7 bases align to TRBD2. This CDR3 has 16 residues. CDR1 and CDR2 (germline): SGHAT, FQNNGV. The V and J ends lost 1 base and 1 base, in that order; junction bases with no gene match: 5.

Only a few counts were recorded for this clone. The chain combines TRBV7-2 with TRBJ1-1, with D possibly matching TRBD1 (6 bases). The germline CDR1 and CDR2 sequences are SGHTA and FQGNSA. With 4 bases removed from V and 6 bases from J, the gap between germline ends came to 12 bases. This CDR3 is built from 13 residues. CDR3 DNA sequence: TGTGCCAGCAGCTCCCAGGGGATTGCTGAAGCTTTCTTT. This sequence encodes CASSSQGIAEAFF.

The rearrangement joins TRBV24-1 to TRBJ2-5, with a weak D call TRBD1 (6 bases). The CDR3 loop spans 13 amino acids. V lost 8 bases and J lost 3, with 12 bases in between. Germline V lookup: CDR1 KGHDR, CDR2 SFDVKD. The CDR3 region is CATNDRPEETQYF. In nucleotides, the CDR3 is TGTGCCACCAATGACAGGCCCGAAGAGACCCAGTACTTC.

V gene TRBV7-2 combines with J gene TRBJ2-1, with TRBD2 matching over 13 bases. J gave up 9 bases and V 2 bases, and 4 bases lay outside the gene matches. The CDR3 is made up of 15 amino acids. The germline V gene encodes CDR1 SGHTA and CDR2 FQGNSA. In DNA form, the CDR3 reads TGTGCCAGCAGCTTAAAACTAGCGGGGGGGGTTGAGCAGTTCTTC. Its protein is CASSLKLAGGVEQFF.